The clone carrying this T cell receptor beta chain was recorded once. Its matching antigen is unknown. The PCR ran on 60 Vbeta and 13 Jbeta primers. Produced via immunoSEQ multiplex PCR; TCRdb's table is partial and in-frame only. Here the sample spans 95,000 or so clones, 60% to 80% being singletons. The data are from a study of cytomegalovirus exposure and HLA in healthy donors. General study points: TCR beta chain V- and J-gene trimming was linked, in a later analysis, to a missense variant in DCLRE1C.

In germline, CDR1 is SGDLS, CDR2 YYNGEE. The ends were cut back, 2 bases at V and 4 bases at J, with 12 bases in the middle. This CDR3 is 14 amino acids long. The chain combines TRBV9 with TRBJ1-1; a possible D gene is TRBD1 (6 bases). The specimen sequenced was PBMCs. The sequence was collected from a woman in her forties or fifties in good health and CMV-seropositive. The CDR3 protein is CASSVITGTTEAFF. CDR3 DNA: TGTGCCAGCAGCGTTATAACAGGGACCACTGAAGCTTTCTTT.